This entry is about one T cell receptor (beta chain). Original data processing: From reference gene primer amplification, estimates of nucleated cell counts were derived. Some clones are missing from TCRdb's copy, which holds only in-frame ones; the method was immunoSEQ multiplex PCR. V and J calls and clone size are those listed in that table; D and trimming were worked out from the DNA. The table has just over 150,000 clones, more than 80% seen once. This entry comes from a study of blood T cell repertoires in COVID-19. The V and J ends lost 5 bases and 6 bases, in that order; junction bases with no gene match: 6. The CDR3 has 13 amino acids. The germline gives CDR1 PRHDT, CDR2 FYEKMQ (reference sequence).

This clonotype was obtained from a woman in her thirties or forties with acute or convalescent COVID-19. This chain joins TRBV13 and TRBJ1-2, with 7 bases fitting TRBD1. Material for sequencing was peripheral blood. The CDR3 nucleotides read TGTGCCAGCAGCATCAGGGGGAGTAATGGCTACACCTTC. The encoded protein is CASSIRGSNGYTF.